This TCR beta chain was profiled in a study of somatic mutations in cytotoxic T cells in rheumatoid arthritis. Looking at the study overall: Blood samples of around 30 ml were drawn from patients (in EDTA) right after diagnosis and before any treatment. General study points: Patients with a largest CD8+ clone exceeding 20% of CD8+ cells numbered about an eighth of the 65. CD8+ clonality increased with age in rheumatoid arthritis patients but not in healthy controls.

Trimming left V 5 bases short and J 8 bases short, with 15 bases between. Germline lookup yields CDR1 MNHEY and CDR2 SVGAGI. This CDR3 region has 13 residues. Assay used: immunoSEQ multiplex PCR; TCRdb lists only in-frame clones, some missing. The table includes about 20,000 clones, about 80% detected once. Purity of the CD4+ and CD8+ cells, isolated by positive magnetic bead selection, was checked by flow cytometry. On this clone itself: Its specificity is unknown.

V is TRBV6-5 and J is TRBJ1-1; D ambiguous. This TCR came from an adult with rheumatoid arthritis. Input material: CD8+ T cells sorted from blood. CDR3 protein: CASSPGNEQEAFF. Written as DNA, the CDR3 is TGTGCCAGCAGTCCCGGGAATGAGCAGGAAGCTTTCTTT.